The clone carrying this TCR beta chain was seen at least ten times. Its antigen is unknown. Read data end 3 residues before the CDR3 end; the end is taken from the germline J gene. The data belong to a study of T cell clonality in common variable immunodeficiency. The study, taken as a whole, reports: Common variable immunodeficiency TCR beta sequences reportedly had fewer deletions and N-nucleotide insertions.

CDR1 is SGHRS, CDR2 YFSETQ, per germline. V shed 6 bases and J 4 bases; nucleotides not matched to a gene: 8. The CDR3 spans 14 residues. Measured with immunoSEQ multiplex PCR; TCRdb has only the in-frame clones, and not every one. The repertoire consists of about 37,000 clones, none detected only once. The chain combines TRBV5-1 with TRBJ1-1, with 8 bases lining up with TRBD1. Sequences were obtained from peripheral blood mononuclear cells. This TCR derives from a person between 18 and 69 years old in good health. CDR3 DNA, as far as it was read: TGCGCCAGCACCCAGGGGGCAGTGGCCACTGAA. Its protein is CASTQGAVATE. The whole CDR3 is CASTQGAVATEAFF.